These T cell receptor beta chains were read from a single sample in a study of shared clonotypes between healthy human individuals. Repertoires were generated with immunoSEQ multiplex PCR, while TCRdb's copy carries only in-frame clones and drops some. The table lists about 1.4 million clones, roughly 96% of them singletons. The sample comprised naive CD4+ T cells sorted from blood. The receptor source for this set is a man aged 25-40 years in good health. Both conserved end residues are part of each CDR3. The D gene is left open where the match is weak. Not all rows give a size; the values are once, few, many and, for expanded clones, a class.

>TRBV6-5|13|TRBJ2-2|NA|NA
CASSYRVPGELFF
TGTGCCAGCAGTTACAGGGTTCCCGGGGAGCTGTTTTTT
>TRBV27|12|TRBJ1-1|NA|NA
CASRGYGTEAFF
TGTGCCAGCAGGGGTTACGGCACTGAAGCTTTCTTT
>TRBV29-1|12|TRBJ2-3|NA|NA
CSVGVGFDTQYF
TGCAGCGTAGGGGTGGGGTTTGATACGCAGTATTTT
>TRBV6-1|13|TRBJ1-2|NA|NA
CASSITWGNGYTF
TGTGCCAGCTCCATAACGTGGGGGAATGGCTACACCTTC
>TRBV7-2|18|TRBJ2-5|NA|TRBD2
CASSPGGLGGILQETQYF
TGTGCCAGCAGCCCGGGGGGTCTAGGCGGGATCCTCCAAGAGACCCAGTACTTC
>TRBV28|15|TRBJ1-2|NA|NA
CASSWADLKFHGYTF
TGTGCCAGCAGTTGGGCAGACCTTAAATTCCATGGCTACACCTTC
>TRBV30|12|TRBJ2-2|NA|NA
CAWMGQTGELFF
TGTGCCTGGATGGGGCAGACCGGGGAGCTGTTTTTT
>TRBV20-1|11|TRBJ2-2|once|NA
CSASSPGELFF
TGCAGTGCCAGTAGCCCCGGGGAGCTGTTTTTT
>TRBV7-9|12|TRBJ2-3|NA|NA
CASSPPADTQYF
TGTGCCAGCAGCCCTCCCGCAGATACGCAGTATTTT
>TRBV7-2|16|TRBJ2-2|NA|TRBD1
CASSLSGGFGTGELFF
TGTGCCAGCAGCTTGTCAGGGGGCTTCGGGACCGGGGAGCTGTTTTTT
>TRBV5-4|15|TRBJ2-1|once|NA
CASSQDRPPYNEQFF
TGTGCCAGCAGCCAAGACAGACCACCCTACAATGAGCAGTTCTTC
>TRBV7-9|13|TRBJ2-3|NA|NA
CASSLVRTDTQYF
TGTGCCAGCAGCTTAGTACGCACAGATACGCAGTATTTT
>TRBV28|13|TRBJ2-1|once|NA
CASSFSGFDEQFF
TGTGCCAGCAGTTTTTCGGGGTTCGATGAGCAGTTCTTC
>TRBV7-2|16|TRBJ1-2|NA|TRBD1
CASSASFGQGSYGYTF
TGTGCCAGCAGCGCCTCTTTCGGACAGGGGAGCTATGGCTACACCTTC
>TRBV5-4|12|TRBJ2-1|NA|NA
CASSLDNNEQFF
TGTGCCAGCAGCTTGGACAACAATGAGCAGTTCTTC
>TRBV5-1|14|TRBJ2-1|NA|NA
CASSLSDIYNEQFF
TGCGCCAGCAGCTTGTCAGACATCTACAATGAGCAGTTCTTC
>TRBV7-2|17|TRBJ2-7|NA|TRBD1
CASSLDQGAIFQYEQYF
TGTGCCAGCAGCTTAGATCAGGGGGCCATCTTTCAATACGAGCAGTACTTC
>TRBV7-2|14|TRBJ1-2|NA|NA
CASSRLGGNYGYTF
TGTGCCAGCAGCCGTTTGGGCGGTAACTATGGCTACACCTTC